This T cell receptor beta chain is drawn from a study of response to subunit inactivated influenza vaccine. Trimming took 4 bases from V and 3 from J; bases not matched to a gene: 18. CDR1 and CDR2 (germline): SGHAT, FQDESV (reference sequence). This CDR3 contains 19 residues. TCRdb reprocessed the RT-PCR reads via MiXCR and lists one record per CDR3 protein. The sample has about 540,000 distinct CDR3 sequences; 12% to 15% are singletons. The study's findings and limits: Only a handful of new T cells, the authors suggested, are recruited with each seasonal influenza vaccination.

As regards this clonotype: The antigen remains unidentified.

The chain uses TRBV11-1 and TRBJ2-1, with 7 bases that match TRBD2. The TCR was taken from a man aged 50-59 years who received an inactivated influenza vaccine. The source material was PBMCs from blood, sampled 11 to 12 days after vaccination. CDR3 amino acids: CASSWGGLAGRGNYNEQFF. As DNA, the CDR3 is TGTGCCAGCAGCTGGGGAGGCTTAGCGGGCAGAGGGAACTACAATGAGCAGTTCTTC.